This is a list of T cell receptor beta chains from one sample in a study of PD-L1 blockade in urothelial cancer. Here immunoSEQ multiplex PCR was the method, and the copy in TCRdb shows in-frame clones only, minus some. The sample consists of about 130,000 clones, roughly 80% of them appearing once. This specimen was PBMCs, taken around atezolizumab (anti-PD-L1) treatment. These receptor sequences come from a man over 45 with urothelial cancer. The CDR3 runs from the conserved cysteine through the conserved F or W. D genes are given only for firm matches. Only some rows state a clone size, as once, few, many or a class for expanded clones.

d_gene: TRBD1; j_gene: TRBJ2-2; v_gene: TRBV7-2; abundance: NA; CDR3nt: TGTGCCAGCAGCTTAAGGCAGGGGGCAGGTGGGGAGCTGTTTTTT; CDR3aa: CASSLRQGAGGELFF
d_gene: TRBD1; j_gene: TRBJ1-5; v_gene: TRBV6-6; abundance: NA; CDR3nt: TGTGCCAGCAGTCCGACAGGGATCACTCAGCCCCAGCATTTT; CDR3aa: CASSPTGITQPQHF
d_gene: TRBD2; j_gene: TRBJ2-7; v_gene: TRBV5-4; abundance: NA; CDR3nt: TGTGCCAGCAGCTGGATGGCCGGGACTAGCGCAACCTACGAGCAGTACTTC; CDR3aa: CASSWMAGTSATYEQYF
d_gene: TRBD1; j_gene: TRBJ1-1; v_gene: TRBV7-9; abundance: NA; CDR3nt: TGTGCCAGCAGCTTAGGTCGGGGGACAGGGAAGGCTGAAGCTTTCTTT; CDR3aa: CASSLGRGTGKAEAFF
d_gene: NA; j_gene: TRBJ1-1; v_gene: TRBV5-8; abundance: NA; CDR3nt: TGTGCCAGCAGCTTGCAGGGCTCGAACACTGAAGCTTTCTTT; CDR3aa: CASSLQGSNTEAFF
d_gene: NA; j_gene: TRBJ2-7; v_gene: TRBV9; abundance: NA; CDR3nt: TGTGCCAGCAGCGTACACTACCTCTCCTACGAGCAGTACTTC; CDR3aa: CASSVHYLSYEQYF
d_gene: TRBD1; j_gene: TRBJ1-1; v_gene: TRBV28; abundance: once; CDR3nt: TGTGCCAGCAGTTTAAGACAGGGGGGTCGTACTGAAGCTTTCTTT; CDR3aa: CASSLRQGGRTEAFF
d_gene: NA; j_gene: TRBJ2-7; v_gene: TRBV28; abundance: NA; CDR3nt: TGTGCCAGCAGTTTATTGGCAGGGCGTGCCGAGCAGTACTTC; CDR3aa: CASSLLAGRAEQYF
d_gene: NA; j_gene: TRBJ2-3; v_gene: TRBV6-5; abundance: NA; CDR3nt: TGTGCCAGCAGTTACCTCCAGGGTAATACAGATACGCAGTATTTT; CDR3aa: CASSYLQGNTDTQYF
d_gene: NA; j_gene: TRBJ2-2; v_gene: TRBV2; abundance: few; CDR3nt: TGTGCCAGCAGTGGGGACTTCGTGGGCACCGGGGAGCTGTTTTTT; CDR3aa: CASSGDFVGTGELFF
d_gene: NA; j_gene: TRBJ1-4; v_gene: TRBV30; abundance: NA; CDR3nt: TGTGCCTGGAGTTACAGGGATTTGGTAGAAAAACTGTTTTTT; CDR3aa: CAWSYRDLVEKLFF
d_gene: TRBD2; j_gene: TRBJ2-1; v_gene: TRBV30; abundance: NA; CDR3nt: TGTGCCTGGAGCAAAGCCCGGACTAGCGGGAGGGCCGGCGAGCAGTTCTTC; CDR3aa: CAWSKARTSGRAGEQFF
d_gene: NA; j_gene: TRBJ2-1; v_gene: TRBV6-6; abundance: NA; CDR3nt: TGTGCCAGCATCACGAGGAATGGGAATGAGCAGTTCTTC; CDR3aa: CASITRNGNEQFF
d_gene: NA; j_gene: TRBJ1-2; v_gene: TRBV7-9; abundance: NA; CDR3nt: TGTGCCAGCAGCTTAGCGAGGACTGACCTCTATGGCTACACCTTC; CDR3aa: CASSLARTDLYGYTF
d_gene: NA; j_gene: TRBJ1-1; v_gene: TRBV5-1; abundance: NA; CDR3nt: TGCGCCAGCAGCTTTGGCGGGGATGGTGAAGCTTTCTTT; CDR3aa: CASSFGGDGEAFF
d_gene: TRBD2; j_gene: TRBJ2-5; v_gene: TRBV7-9; abundance: NA; CDR3nt: TGTGCCACTAGCGGGAGAGGTGGGCAAGAGACCCAGTACTTC; CDR3aa: CATSGRGGQETQYF
d_gene: NA; j_gene: TRBJ1-1; v_gene: TRBV7-9; abundance: many; CDR3nt: TGTGCCAGCAGCTTAGGGGGGCATGGCACTGAAGCTTTCTTT; CDR3aa: CASSLGGHGTEAFF
d_gene: NA; j_gene: TRBJ2-2; v_gene: TRBV7-3; abundance: NA; CDR3nt: TGTGCCAGCAGGCGAACTAGTGCGAACACCGGGGAGCTGTTTTTT; CDR3aa: CASRRTSANTGELFF
d_gene: NA; j_gene: TRBJ2-6; v_gene: TRBV6-6; abundance: NA; CDR3nt: TGTGCCAGCAGTTACCTCATTAGAGCTGGGGCCAACGTCCTGACTTTC; CDR3aa: CASSYLIRAGANVLTF
d_gene: NA; j_gene: TRBJ1-6; v_gene: TRBV30; abundance: NA; CDR3nt: TGTGCCTGGAACCCGCCCCGGGTGGGGGCCAATTCACCCCTCCACTTT; CDR3aa: CAWNPPRVGANSPLHF
d_gene: TRBD2; j_gene: TRBJ2-7; v_gene: TRBV5-1; abundance: NA; CDR3nt: TGCGCCAGCAGCTTGGGGATTACTAGCGGGAGCAGGAACGAGCAGTACTTC; CDR3aa: CASSLGITSGSRNEQYF
d_gene: NA; j_gene: TRBJ1-1; v_gene: TRBV7-9; abundance: once; CDR3nt: TGTGCCAGCAGCCCGACAGTTGGTCGCACTGAAGCTTTCTTT; CDR3aa: CASSPTVGRTEAFF